Below, one TCR beta chain is given with its context. This sample is part of a study of blood T cell repertoires in COVID-19. Study-wide background: There were acute and convalescent COVID-19 samples, and they came from the United States, Italy and Spain.

This CDR3 is built from 16 residues. V lost 4 bases to trimming and J lost 2 bases, with 15 bases between them. From germline, CDR1 is LGHNT and CDR2 FRNRAP. TCRdb's table, derived via immunoSEQ multiplex PCR, lists solely in-frame clones and lacks some. This sample has 250,000 to 300,000 clones, with around 84% found just once. This clonotype originated in a man aged 25 to 40 with acute COVID-19. This rearrangement joins TRBV12-5 to TRBJ2-1, with a tentative D call TRBD2 (6 bases). The specimen sequenced was PBMCs or T cells enriched from blood (not recorded which). DNA of the CDR3: TGTGCTAGTGGTTCCTGGGGGGTAAAGACCTACAATGAGCAGTTCTTC. Encoded protein: CASGSWGVKTYNEQFF.